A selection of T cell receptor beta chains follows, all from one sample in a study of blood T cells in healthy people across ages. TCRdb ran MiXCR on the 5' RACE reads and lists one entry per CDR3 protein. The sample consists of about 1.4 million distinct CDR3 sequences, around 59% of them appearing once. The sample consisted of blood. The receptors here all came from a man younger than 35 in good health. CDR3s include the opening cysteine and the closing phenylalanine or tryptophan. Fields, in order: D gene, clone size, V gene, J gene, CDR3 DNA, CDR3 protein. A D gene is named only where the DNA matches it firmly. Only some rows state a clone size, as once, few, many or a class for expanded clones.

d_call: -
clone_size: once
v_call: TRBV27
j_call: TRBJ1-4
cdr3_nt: TGTGCCAGCAAAGGGTTGGCTAATGAAAAACTGTTTTTT
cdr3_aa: CASKGLANEKLFF

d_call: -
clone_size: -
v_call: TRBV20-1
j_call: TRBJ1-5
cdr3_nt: TGCAGTGCCCCGACAGCTTATAGCAATCAGCCCCAGCATTTT
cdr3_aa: CSAPTAYSNQPQHF

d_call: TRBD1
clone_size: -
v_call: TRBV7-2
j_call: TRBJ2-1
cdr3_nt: TGTGCCAGCAGCTCGACAGGGGAGCCCTACAATGAGCAGTTCTTC
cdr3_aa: CASSSTGEPYNEQFF

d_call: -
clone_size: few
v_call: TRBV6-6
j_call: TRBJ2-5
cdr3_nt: TGTGCCAGCAGCCACCCGGGACTTTCACAAGAGACCCAGTACTTC
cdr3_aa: CASSHPGLSQETQYF

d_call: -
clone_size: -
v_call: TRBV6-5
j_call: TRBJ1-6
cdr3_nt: TGTGCCAGCAGTTACTCGAGTCCGGAGGGCAATTCACCCCTCCACTTT
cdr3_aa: CASSYSSPEGNSPLHF

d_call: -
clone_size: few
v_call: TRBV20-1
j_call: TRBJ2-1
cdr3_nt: TGCAGTGCTAACCCCGGACGGTACAATGAGCAGTTCTTC
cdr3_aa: CSANPGRYNEQFF

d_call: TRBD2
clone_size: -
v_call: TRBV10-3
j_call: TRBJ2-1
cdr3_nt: TGTGCCATCAGGACTAGCGGGGGGCCTACCAACTCCTACAATGAGCAGTTCTTC
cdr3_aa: CAIRTSGGPTNSYNEQFF

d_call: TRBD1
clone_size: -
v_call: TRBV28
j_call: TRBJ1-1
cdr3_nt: TGTGCCAGCAGCCTGACAGGGCGGCCTGAAGCTTTCTTT
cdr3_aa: CASSLTGRPEAFF

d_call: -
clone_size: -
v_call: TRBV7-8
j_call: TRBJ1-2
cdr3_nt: TGTGCCAGCAGCTTAGCGAGGAAGGGATTCTATGGCTACACCTTC
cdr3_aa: CASSLARKGFYGYTF

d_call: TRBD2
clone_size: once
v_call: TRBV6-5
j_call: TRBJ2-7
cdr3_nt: TGTGCCAGCAGTTACGCGGGAGGAACCGAGCAGTACTTC
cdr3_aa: CASSYAGGTEQYF

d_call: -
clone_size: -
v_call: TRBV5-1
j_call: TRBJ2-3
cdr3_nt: TGCGCCAGCAGGAGGATCGGGAGCACAGATACGCAGTATTTT
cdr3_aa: CASRRIGSTDTQYF

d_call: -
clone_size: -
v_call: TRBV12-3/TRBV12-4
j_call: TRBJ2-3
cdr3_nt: TGTGCCAACAGTTTGGCCAACAATGGGGCCGATACGCAGTATTTT
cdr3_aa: CANSLANNGADTQYF

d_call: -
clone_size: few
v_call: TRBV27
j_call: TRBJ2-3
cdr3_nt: TGTGCCAGCAGTTTAAATCCGGGGCGGGCGCAGTATTTT
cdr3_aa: CASSLNPGRAQYF

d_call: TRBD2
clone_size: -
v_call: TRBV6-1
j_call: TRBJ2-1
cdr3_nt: TGTGCCAGCAGTGTACGGACTAGCGGGTACAATGAGCAGTTCTTC
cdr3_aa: CASSVRTSGYNEQFF

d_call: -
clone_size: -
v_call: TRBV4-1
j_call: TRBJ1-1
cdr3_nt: TGCGCCAGCAGCCAAGCTGGGGGTCGGGGAAACACTGAAGCTTTCTTT
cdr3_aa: CASSQAGGRGNTEAFF

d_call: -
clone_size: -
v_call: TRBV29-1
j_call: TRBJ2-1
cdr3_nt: TGCAGCGTTGAAGTTCAGGGCAATGAGCAGTTCTTC
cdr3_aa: CSVEVQGNEQFF

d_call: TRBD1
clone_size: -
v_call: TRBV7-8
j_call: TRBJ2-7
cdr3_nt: TGTGCCAGCAGCTTAGAGCCAGGGGGCGACGTCTACGAGCAGTACTTC
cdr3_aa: CASSLEPGGDVYEQYF

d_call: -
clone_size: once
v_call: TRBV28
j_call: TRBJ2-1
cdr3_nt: TGTGCCAGCAGTGTCAGGGGTACGCAGTTCTTC
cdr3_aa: CASSVRGTQFF

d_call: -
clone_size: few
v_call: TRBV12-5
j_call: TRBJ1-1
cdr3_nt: TGTGCTAGCGAGGATGAGAAGGATCTCAACACTGAAGCTTTCTTT
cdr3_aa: CASEDEKDLNTEAFF

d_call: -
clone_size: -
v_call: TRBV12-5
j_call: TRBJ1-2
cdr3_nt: TGTGCTAGTGGTTTGGGACTTAGGGATGGCTACACCTTC
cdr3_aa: CASGLGLRDGYTF

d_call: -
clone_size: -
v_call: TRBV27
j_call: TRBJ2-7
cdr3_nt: TGTGCCAGCAGTGTATCGCAGACAGCCTACGAGCAGTACTTC
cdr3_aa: CASSVSQTAYEQYF

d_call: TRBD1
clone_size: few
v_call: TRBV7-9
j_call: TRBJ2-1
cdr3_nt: TGTGCCAGCCAGGGGGTCTACAATGAGCAGTTCTTC
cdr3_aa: CASQGVYNEQFF

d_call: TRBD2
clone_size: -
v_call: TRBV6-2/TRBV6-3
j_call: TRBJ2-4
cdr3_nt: TGTGCCAGCAGTTCTAGCGGGGGTACCAAAAACATTCAGTACTTC
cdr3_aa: CASSSSGGTKNIQYF

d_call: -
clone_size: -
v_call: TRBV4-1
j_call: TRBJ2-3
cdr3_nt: TGCGCCAGCAGCCAAGTACGGGAATCCGGTACGCAGTATTTT
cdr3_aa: CASSQVRESGTQYF

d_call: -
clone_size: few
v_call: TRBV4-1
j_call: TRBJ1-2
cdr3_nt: TGCGCCAGCAGCCTAGACTATCTGTTTGGCTACACCTTC
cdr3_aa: CASSLDYLFGYTF

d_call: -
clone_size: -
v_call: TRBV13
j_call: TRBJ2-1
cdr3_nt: TGTGCCAGCAGCGTAACGGATAGCTCCTACAATGAGCAGTTCTTC
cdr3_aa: CASSVTDSSYNEQFF

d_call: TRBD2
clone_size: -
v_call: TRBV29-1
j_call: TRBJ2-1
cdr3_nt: TGCAGCGTAGCGGGGGTCGTAGCGGCATACAATGAGCAGTTCTTC
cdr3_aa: CSVAGVVAAYNEQFF

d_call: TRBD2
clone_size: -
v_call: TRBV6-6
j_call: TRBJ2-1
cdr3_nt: TGTGCCAGCAGTTATCGCGGGGGGTACAATGAGCAGTTCTTC
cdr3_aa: CASSYRGGYNEQFF

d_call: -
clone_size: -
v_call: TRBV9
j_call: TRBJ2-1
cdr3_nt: TGTGCCAGCAGCGTACCCCCGGACTTAGCCTACAATGAGCAGTTCTTC
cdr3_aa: CASSVPPDLAYNEQFF

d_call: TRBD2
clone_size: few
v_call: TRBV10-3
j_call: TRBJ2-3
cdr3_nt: TGTGCCATCAGTGAGTCGATTAGCGGGTACGCGTATTTT
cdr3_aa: CAISESISGYAYF

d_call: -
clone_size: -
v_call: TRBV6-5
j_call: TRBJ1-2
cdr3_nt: TGTGCCAGCGCAAGGGACCAGGGCTATGGCTACACCTTC
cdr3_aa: CASARDQGYGYTF

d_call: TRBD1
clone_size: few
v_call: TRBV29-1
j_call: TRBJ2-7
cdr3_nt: TGCAGCGTGAAGACAGGGGGCGCGGTTTACGAGCAGTACTTC
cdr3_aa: CSVKTGGAVYEQYF

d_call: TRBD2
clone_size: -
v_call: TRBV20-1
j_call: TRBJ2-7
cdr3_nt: TGCAGTGCTAGACGAGCGGGGGGTTCTTACTACGAGCAGTACTTC
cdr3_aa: CSARRAGGSYYEQYF

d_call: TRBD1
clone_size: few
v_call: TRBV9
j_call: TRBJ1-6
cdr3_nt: TGTGCCAGCAGCGTGAGACAGGGGGTCGGAACACCCCTCCACTTT
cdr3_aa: CASSVRQGVGTPLHF

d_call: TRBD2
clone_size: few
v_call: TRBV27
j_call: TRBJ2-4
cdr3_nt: TGTGCCAGCAGTTTAGGAGGCGGGGGGACGAACATTCAGTACTTC
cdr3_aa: CASSLGGGGTNIQYF

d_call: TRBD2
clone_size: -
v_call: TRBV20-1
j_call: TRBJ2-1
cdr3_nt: TGCAGTGCTACCAATAGCGGGAGCAATGAGCAGTTCTTC
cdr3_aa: CSATNSGSNEQFF

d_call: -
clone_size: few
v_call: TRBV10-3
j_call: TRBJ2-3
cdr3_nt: TGTGCCATCAGTGACCTATTACCGGTAGAATCCTACACAGATACGCAGTATTTT
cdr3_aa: CAISDLLPVESYTDTQYF

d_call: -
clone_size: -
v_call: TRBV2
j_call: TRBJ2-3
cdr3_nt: TGTGCCAGCATCGAGGGGCCTCTAGCACCCCACACAGATACGCAGTATTTT
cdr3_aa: CASIEGPLAPHTDTQYF

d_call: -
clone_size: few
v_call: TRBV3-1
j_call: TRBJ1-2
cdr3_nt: TGTGCCAGCAGCCCGACTAGGACGGGTGGCTACACCTTC
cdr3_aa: CASSPTRTGGYTF

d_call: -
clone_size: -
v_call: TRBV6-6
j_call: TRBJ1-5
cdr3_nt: TGTGCCAGCAGTTCGAATTCCGATTTCAATCAGCCCCAGCATTTT
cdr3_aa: CASSSNSDFNQPQHF

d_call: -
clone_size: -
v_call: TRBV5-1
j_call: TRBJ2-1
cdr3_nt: TGCGCCAGCAGTGTCGCAGAAATCTACAATGAGCAGTTCTTC
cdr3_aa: CASSVAEIYNEQFF

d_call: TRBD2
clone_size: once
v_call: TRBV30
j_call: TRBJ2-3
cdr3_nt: TGTGCCTCCTCGAGGACTAGCCAAAGCACAGATACGCAGTATTTT
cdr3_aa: CASSRTSQSTDTQYF

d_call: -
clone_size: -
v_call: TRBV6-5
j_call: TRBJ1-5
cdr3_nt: TGTGCCAGCAGTTACTCCCTTGGGACGGGAGATCGGCCCCAGCATTTT
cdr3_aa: CASSYSLGTGDRPQHF

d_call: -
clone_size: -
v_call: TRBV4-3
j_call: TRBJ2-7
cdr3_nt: TGCGCCAGCAGCCAAGATCAGTACACCACCTACGAGCAGTACTTC
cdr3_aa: CASSQDQYTTYEQYF

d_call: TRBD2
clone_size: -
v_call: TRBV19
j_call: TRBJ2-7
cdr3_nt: TGTGCCAGCGGAACTAGCGGGAGTATCTACGAGCAGTACTTC
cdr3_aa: CASGTSGSIYEQYF

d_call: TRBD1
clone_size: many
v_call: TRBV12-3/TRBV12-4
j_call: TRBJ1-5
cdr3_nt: TGTGCCAGCAGCCAGGACAGGGGCTCTACAGGGCCCCAGCATTTT
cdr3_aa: CASSQDRGSTGPQHF

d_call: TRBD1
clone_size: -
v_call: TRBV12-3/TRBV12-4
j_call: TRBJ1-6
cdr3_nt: TGTGCCAGCAGCGAGGGACAGGGGTTGGTGGCCCTCCACTTT
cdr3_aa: CASSEGQGLVALHF

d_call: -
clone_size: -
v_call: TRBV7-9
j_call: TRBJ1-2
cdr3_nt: TGTGCCAGCAGCTTTCCTTATGACTACACCTTC
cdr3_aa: CASSFPYDYTF

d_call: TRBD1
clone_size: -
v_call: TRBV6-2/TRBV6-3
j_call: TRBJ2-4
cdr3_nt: TGTGCCAGCAGTTACGAACAGGGGGGCGACATTCAGTACTTC
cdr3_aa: CASSYEQGGDIQYF

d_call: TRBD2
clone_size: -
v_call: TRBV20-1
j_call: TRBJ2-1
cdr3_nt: TGCAGTGCTAGAGTTTCTCGACTAGCGGGAGGGAATGAGCAGTTCTTC
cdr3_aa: CSARVSRLAGGNEQFF

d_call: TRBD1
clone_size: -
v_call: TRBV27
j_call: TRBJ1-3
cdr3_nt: TGTGCCAGCAGCATTCCCGCACCCGGACAGGGGAACGGAAACACCATATATTTT
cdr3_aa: CASSIPAPGQGNGNTIYF

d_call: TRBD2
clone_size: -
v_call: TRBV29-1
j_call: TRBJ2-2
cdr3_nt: TGCAGCGTTGAAGAGCGGTTAGCGGGAGACGGGACCGGGGAGCTGTTTTTT
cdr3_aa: CSVEERLAGDGTGELFF

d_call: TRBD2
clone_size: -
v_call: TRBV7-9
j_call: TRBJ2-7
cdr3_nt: TGTGCCAGCAGCTTAAAAGGATCGGCAGCGGGGCCCTACGAGCAGTACTTC
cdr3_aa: CASSLKGSAAGPYEQYF

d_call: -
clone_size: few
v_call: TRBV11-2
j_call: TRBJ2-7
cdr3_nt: TGTGCCAGCAGCGCGGCGACCCTCTCCAGGGAGCAGTACTTC
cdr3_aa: CASSAATLSREQYF

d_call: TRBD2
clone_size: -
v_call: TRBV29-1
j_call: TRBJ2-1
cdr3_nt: TGCAGCGTTGAAGATCCGCTAGCGGGGGTCTACAATGAGCAGTTCTTC
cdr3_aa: CSVEDPLAGVYNEQFF